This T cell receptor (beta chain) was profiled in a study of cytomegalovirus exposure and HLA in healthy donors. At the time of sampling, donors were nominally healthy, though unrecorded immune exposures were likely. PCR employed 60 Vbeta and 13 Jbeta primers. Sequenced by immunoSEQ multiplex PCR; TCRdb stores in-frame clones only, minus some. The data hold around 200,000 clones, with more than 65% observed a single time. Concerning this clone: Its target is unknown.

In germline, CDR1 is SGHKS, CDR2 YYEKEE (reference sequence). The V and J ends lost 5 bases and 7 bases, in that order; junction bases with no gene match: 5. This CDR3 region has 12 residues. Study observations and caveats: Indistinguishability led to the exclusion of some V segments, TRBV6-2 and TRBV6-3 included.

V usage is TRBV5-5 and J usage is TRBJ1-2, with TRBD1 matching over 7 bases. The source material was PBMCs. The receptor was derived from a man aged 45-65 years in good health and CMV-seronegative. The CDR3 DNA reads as TGTGCCAGCAGACATGACAGGGTTGGCTACACCTTC. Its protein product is CASRHDRVGYTF.